The source of this T cell receptor (beta chain) is a study of T cell changes during pregnancy in multiple sclerosis. The CDR3 sequence is 14 residues long. Trimming cost V 5 bases and J 3 bases, with 13 bases left between them. CDR1 and CDR2 (germline): SGHVS, FQNEAQ. The assay was immunoSEQ multiplex PCR, and TCRdb's table has in-frame clones only and misses some. The sample has just over 15,000 clones, around 83% seen once. The receptor comes from a female donor in good health, enrolled as a control in a pregnancy study. The source was CD8+ T cells from peripheral blood mononuclear cells, collected after pregnancy. The chain combines TRBV7-8 with TRBJ1-1; TRBD1 might be the D (5 bases). The chain's CDR3 is CASSPWAGDTEAFF. CDR3 in DNA: TGTGCCAGCAGCCCCTGGGCGGGGGACACTGAAGCTTTCTTT.